This TCR beta chain was obtained from a study of neurological immune-mediated disorders. This clonotype was seen many times. Its antigen remains unidentified. As for the cDNA, it was generated by 5'RACE with 10-nucleotide random UMIs. TCRdb independently ran MiXCR on the 5' RACE reads; one entry per CDR3 protein. The sample includes around 67,000 distinct CDR3 sequences, approximately 5.2% seen only once; the top ten take around 6.8%. General study findings and limits: HTLV-1-associated myelopathy led in TCR clonal expansion, while multiple sclerosis ranked lowest, below healthy controls. The multiple sclerosis repertoire cluster was associated with no clinical or MRI feature. Because no CDR3 amino acid sequences were shared across subjects by expanded clones, private repertoires were suggested in all groups.

The sequence was collected from a young man with multiple sclerosis. The sequenced material came from PBMCs.

In DNA, the CDR3 is TGCGCCAGCAGCTTTGCCCAGCAGGGGAACACTGAAGCTTTCTTT. This sequence encodes CASSFAQQGNTEAFF. The chain recombines TRBV5-1 with TRBJ1-1; weak D call: TRBD1 (5 bases). With 2 bases removed from V and 1 base from J, the gap between germline ends came to 12 bases. CDR1 and CDR2 (germline): SGHRS, YFSETQ. The CDR3 runs 15 residues.